This T cell receptor (beta chain) came from a study of memory CD8 T cells in hepatitis C reinfection (dated by TCRdb to the late 2010s). Background on the whole study: Of the five donors, three spontaneously resolved two consecutive HCV infections, and two cleared a primary infection but developed chronic infection after reinfection. An HCV reinfection was defined as a positive HCV RNA test that came after two negative tests taken at least 60 days apart. Late or post reinfection samples were collected 12 to 24 weeks after reinfection was detected. In several donors, the study followed the TCR beta repertoire of virus-specific CD8 T cells over time through an HCV reinfection episode. A few reinfection cases with stored pre-reinfection samples were identified between about 2009 and 2013. In the reinfection study, participants with a resolved prior HCV infection were followed up every 3 months.

General findings and caveats noted by the study authors: With only a handful of donors, the study could not reach definitive conclusions about public clonotypes linked to secondary clearance.

From a lookup of the germline V gene (reference sequence), CDR1 and CDR2 are MNHEY and SMNVEV. Trimming removed 5 bases from V and 1 base from J, leaving 14 bases between the germline ends. The CDR3 numbers 16 residues from cysteine through phenylalanine. Kept here is only the CDR3 DNA, which spans 48 bases and is read in frame from base 1. Library generation was performed with the immunoSEQ multiplex PCR assay. Genomic DNA was extracted from the sorted cells, and the TCR beta V, D and J regions were sequenced using the automated high-throughput method of Adaptive Biotechnologies. A two-step, bias-controlled multiplex PCR was used to amplify CDR3 regions. Amplified TCR beta libraries were sequenced on an Illumina instrument. Per the original workflow: Demultiplexed reads were processed to lower amplification and sequencing bias, and the IMGT database was used to assign CDR3 sequences to gene families. Repertoire data were analyzed with ImmunoSEQ software version 2.0. Out-of-frame sequences and sequences containing stop codons in the CDR3 were removed from the clonotype lists. Clonotypes with a frequency below 0.01% were excluded because such low-frequency clonotypes corresponded to less than one cell. Richness was calculated by dividing observed richness by the number of input cells, and evenness was calculated by dividing Shannon entropy by the log of observed richness. Simpson diversity and Morisita-Horn overlap indices were used to quantify repertoire diversity and similarity between time points. Clonotypes were sorted into dominant (>1%), sub-dominant (0.5-0.99%), low abundance (0.1-0.49%) or lowest abundance (<0.1%) groups. The germline index was obtained by subtracting total nucleotide additions from total CDR3 length and then dividing the result by total CDR3 length. The table comes from immuneACCESS by way of TCRdb, which keeps in-frame sequences with V and J called. Part of the clones is missing from these tables; in studies checked, under half for an unresolved V gene and the rest for unknown reasons. The D gene and trimming were derived from the DNA, and the V and J assignments and clone size from that table. In this sample the table shows around 45,000 clones, roughly 89% of which occur a single time. The biggest ten clones account for around 0.7% of the sample.

Regarding this clone: It lacks a known antigen. Per-base quality was not reported, and no clone a single base away is much larger than it.

According to the study, the label for this sample's time point signals: late/post reinfection, 12 to 24 weeks after detection. The sorted cells were sequenced directly ex vivo, without any in vitro expansion ahead of TCR sequencing. The donors, who were people who inject drugs, were enrolled in the Montreal Acute Hepatitis C Cohort Study (HEPCO) in Canada. Total naive CD8 T cells, sorted as viable CD3+ CD8+ CD45RO-, came from two donors at all three reinfection time points as controls. Before sorting, cryopreserved peripheral blood mononuclear cells were thawed and used as the source for purifying CD8 T cells. The MACS CD8+ T cell Isolation Kit was used to enrich CD8 T cells by negative selection. Cell sorting was done on a BD FACSAria II sorter with FACSDiva software, and data were analyzed with FlowJo.

The TCR comes from a man between 18 and 35 years old with hepatitis C virus infection. The chain is encoded by TRBV27 joined to TRBJ2-2; TRBD1 is possibly the D segment (6 matching bases). The sequenced sample was naive CD8+ T cells sorted from blood. The cell subset or site label, read with the paper, signifies: total naive CD8+CD45RO- T cells. The CDR3 loop reads CASSPGLGQNTGELFF. DNA sequence: TGTGCCAGCAGTCCGGGCCTGGGACAGAACACCGGGGAGCTGTTTTTT.